Below, one T cell receptor beta chain is given with its context. Sequencing was performed with immunoSEQ multiplex PCR; in TCRdb, only in-frame clones are kept and a portion is missing. The sample lists some 7,800 clones, 73% seen once, with approximately 42% in the top ten. This specimen belongs to a study of tumour-infiltrating T cells in Burkitt lymphoma. Study summary: Repertoire clonality predicted overall and progression-free survival.

Input material: tumor tissue. The clonotype comes from a human donor with diffuse large B-cell lymphoma.

The CDR3 DNA is TGTGCCAGCAGCGTAGCAGGAGACCCCTATGGCTACACCTTC. This sequence encodes CASSVAGDPYGYTF. J is TRBJ1-2 and V is TRBV9, with D hard to call. The CDR3 extends over 14 amino acids. CDR1 is SGDLS and CDR2 is YYNGEE in the germline V gene. Trimming left V 0 bases short and J 4 bases short, with 10 bases between.